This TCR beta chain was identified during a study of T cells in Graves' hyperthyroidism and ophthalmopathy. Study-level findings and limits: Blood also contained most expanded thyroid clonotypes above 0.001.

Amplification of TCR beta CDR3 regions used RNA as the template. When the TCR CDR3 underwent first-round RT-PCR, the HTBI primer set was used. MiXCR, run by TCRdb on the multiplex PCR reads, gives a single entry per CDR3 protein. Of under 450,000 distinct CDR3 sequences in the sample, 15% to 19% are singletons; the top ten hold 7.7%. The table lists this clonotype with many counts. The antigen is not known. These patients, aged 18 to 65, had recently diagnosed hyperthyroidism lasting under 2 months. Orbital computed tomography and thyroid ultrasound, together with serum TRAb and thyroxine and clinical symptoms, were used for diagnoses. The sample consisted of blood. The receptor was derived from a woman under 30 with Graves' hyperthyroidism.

The CDR3 DNA is TGTGCCAGCAGCCTCAGACAGGGGACTAATGAAAAACTGTTTTTT. This gives the protein CASSLRQGTNEKLFF. The chain couples TRBV11-2 to TRBJ1-4, with TRBD1 matching 8 bases. CDR3 length equals 15 residues. Germline V lookup: CDR1 SGHAT, CDR2 FQNNGV. Trimming at V came to 5 bases and at J to 2 bases, leaving 4 bases not matched to a gene.